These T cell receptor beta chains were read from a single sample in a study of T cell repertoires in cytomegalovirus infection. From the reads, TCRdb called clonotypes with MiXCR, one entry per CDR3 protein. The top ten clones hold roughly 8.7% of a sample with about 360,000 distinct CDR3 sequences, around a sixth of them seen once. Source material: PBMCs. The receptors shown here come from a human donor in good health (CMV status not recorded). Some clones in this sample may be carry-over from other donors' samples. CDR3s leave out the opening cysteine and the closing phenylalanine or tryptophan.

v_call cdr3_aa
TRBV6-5 ASSASTAGPWGDQPQH
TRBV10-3 AISESPRLGENEQF
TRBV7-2 ASRLAGGPGYEQY
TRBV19 ASSIVGDKAF
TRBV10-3 AISDFRGTGQVA
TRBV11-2 ASSFARQGGAF
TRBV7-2 ASSSSDTYEQY
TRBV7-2 ASSLARHSYEQY
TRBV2 ASSADPGSTDTQY
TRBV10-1 ASSSGGTQQY
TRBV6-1 ASTPGGSRADTQY